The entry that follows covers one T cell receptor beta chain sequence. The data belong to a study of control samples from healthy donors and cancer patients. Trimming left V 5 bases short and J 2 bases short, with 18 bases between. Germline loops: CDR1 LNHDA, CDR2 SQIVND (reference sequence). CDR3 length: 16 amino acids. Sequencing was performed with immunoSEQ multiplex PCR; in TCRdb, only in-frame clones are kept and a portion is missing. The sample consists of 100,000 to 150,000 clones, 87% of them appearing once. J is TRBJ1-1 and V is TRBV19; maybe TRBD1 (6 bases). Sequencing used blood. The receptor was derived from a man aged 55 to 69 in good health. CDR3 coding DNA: TGTGCCAGTAGTTCGAGTACACAGGGCTTTAACACTGAAGCTTTCTTT. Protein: CASSSSTQGFNTEAFF.